These T cell receptor beta chains were read from a single sample in a study of blood T cell repertoires in COVID-19. The protocol was immunoSEQ multiplex PCR, while the TCRdb copy is restricted to in-frame clones and leaves out a portion. The sample holds around 290,000 clones, around nine tenths seen once. Sequencing was carried out using PBMCs or T cells enriched from blood (not recorded which). The receptors shown here come from a woman aged 40 to 49 who had recovered from COVID-19. The CDR3 runs from the conserved cysteine through the conserved F or W. D genes are given only for firm matches. For some rows the clone size is stated as once, few or many, or as a class when expanded; others skip it.

size | D | J | V | CDR3 | DNA
once | - | TRBJ2-7 | TRBV10-3 | CAISGLGGQSREQYF | TGTGCCATCAGTGGGCTGGGCGGGCAAAGCCGGGAGCAGTACTTC
- | TRBD1 | TRBJ1-2 | TRBV27 | CASSLQGATNYGYTF | TGTGCCAGCAGTTTACAGGGGGCGACCAACTATGGCTACACCTTC
- | TRBD2 | TRBJ2-1 | TRBV4-2 | CASSQDPTSGTSYNEQFF | TGTGCCAGCAGCCAAGATCCGACTAGCGGGACTTCCTACAATGAGCAGTTCTTC
- | TRBD1 | TRBJ1-4 | TRBV9 | CASSGTGLNEKLFF | TGTGCCAGCAGCGGGACAGGCCTTAATGAAAAACTGTTTTTT
- | TRBD1 | TRBJ2-7 | TRBV19 | CASSRQGESYEQYF | TGTGCCAGTAGTAGACAGGGAGAATCCTACGAGCAGTACTTC
- | - | TRBJ2-2 | TRBV27 | CASSLISGPRGGELFF | TGTGCCAGCAGTTTAATTAGCGGGCCCAGGGGCGGGGAGCTGTTTTTT
- | - | TRBJ2-3 | TRBV18 | CASSPPVGGASTDTQYF | TGTGCCAGCTCACCACCGGTTGGCGGGGCTAGCACAGATACGCAGTATTTT
- | TRBD1 | TRBJ2-6 | TRBV19 | CASRDRTSGANVLTF | TGTGCCAGTAGGGACAGGACCTCTGGGGCCAACGTCCTGACTTTC
once | TRBD1 | TRBJ1-1 | TRBV5-1 | CASAQGAQNTEAFF | TGCGCCAGCGCACAGGGGGCACAGAACACTGAAGCTTTCTTT
- | - | TRBJ1-5 | TRBV6-2/TRBV6-3 | CASSPTGLGQPQHF | TGTGCCAGCAGTCCCACAGGGCTCGGTCAGCCCCAGCATTTT